These 10 T cell receptor beta chains share one sample of origin, sequenced in a study of T cell changes during pregnancy in multiple sclerosis. Clones were sequenced by immunoSEQ multiplex PCR, and TCRdb holds only the in-frame ones, with some missing. This table holds some 97,000 clones, over 85% found once. The sequencing used peripheral blood, collected in the second trimester of pregnancy. All receptors come from a female donor with multiple sclerosis, enrolled in a pregnancy study.

The chain is built from TRBV28 and TRBJ2-1; no definite D call. The CDR3 contains 16 residues. CDR1 is MDHEN and CDR2 is SYDVKM in the germline V gene. The V and J ends lost 6 bases and 0 bases respectively, with 15 bases between them. The CDR3 sequence is CASSPKEASSYNEQFF. The CDR3 DNA follows: TGTGCCAGCAGCCCGAAAGAGGCGAGCTCCTACAATGAGCAGTTCTTC. Looking up the rest from reference TRBV28 and TRBJ2-1 gives the full variable domain: DVKVTQSSRYLVKRTGEKVFLECVQDMDHENMFWYRQDPGLGLRLIYFSYDVKMKEKGDIPEGYSVSREKKERFSLILESASTNQTSMYLCASSPKEASSYNEQFFGPGTRLTVL.

The genes are TRBV7-9 and TRBJ2-1; 14 bases align to TRBD2. CDR1 and CDR2 (germline): SEHNR, FQNEAQ (reference sequence). V dropped 5 bases and J dropped 4; count of bases not matched to a gene: 7. The CDR3 extends over 17 amino acids. CDR3 DNA sequence: TGTGCCAGCAGCCTAGGACTAGCGGGGGGAAGATACAATGAGCAGTTCTTC. This sequence encodes CASSLGLAGGRYNEQFF. Drawing the rest from reference TRBV7-9 and TRBJ2-1, the complete variable domain is DTGVSQNPRHKITKRGQNVTFRCDPISEHNRLYWYRQTLGQGPEFLTYFQNEAQLEKSRLLSDRFSAERPKGSFSTLEIQRTEQGDSAMYLCASSLGLAGGRYNEQFFGPGTRLTVL.

The chain employs TRBV14 and TRBJ2-7; 12 bases are shared with TRBD1. Looked up from germline, CDR1 is SGHDN and CDR2 is FVKESK. The V gene end was trimmed by 2 bases and the J gene end by 0 bases; junction bases not matched to a gene: 17. This CDR3 region has 21 residues. This CDR3 is CASSQSLRRDRGQISSYEQYF. The CDR3, as DNA: TGTGCCAGCAGCCAAAGCTTAAGGAGGGACAGGGGGCAAATTAGCTCCTACGAGCAGTACTTC.

The CDR3 DNA sequence: TGTGCCAGCAGCTTCCCAGGGATGAACACTGAAGCTTTCTTT. It translates to CASSFPGMNTEAFF. The chain has TRBV5-4 and TRBJ1-1; a weak D match, TRBD1 (5 bases). Trimming took off 2 bases at V and 0 bases at J, with 8 bases between the two ends. Germline V gene sequence: CDR1 SGHNT, CDR2 YYREEE (reference sequence). The CDR3 loop spans 14 amino acids.

This rearrangement joins TRBV25-1 to TRBJ2-1, with TRBD2 matching over 11 bases. The CDR3 is 15 residues long. Germline CDR1 reads MGHDK; CDR2 reads SYGVNS. After removal of 6 bases from V and 7 bases from J, the junction contained 8 bases not matched to a gene. The CDR3 protein is CASRNSGGAGNEQFF. The CDR3 nucleotides read TGTGCCAGCAGAAATAGCGGGGGGGCCGGTAATGAGCAGTTCTTC.

The rearrangement links TRBV30 to TRBJ2-2, with D maybe TRBD2 (6 bases). The CDR3 runs to 13 residues. Germline V gene sequence: CDR1 GTSNPN, CDR2 SVGIG (reference sequence). V was shortened by 5 bases and J by 6 bases, with 13 bases between the two germline ends. Here the CDR3 DNA reads TGTGCCTGGGCTTATTCGGGAGCCGGGGAGCTGTTTTTT. It codes for CAWAYSGAGELFF.

The chain employs TRBV7-3 and TRBJ2-5; 7 nucleotides align to TRBD2. After removal of 4 bases from V and 5 bases from J, the junction contained 1 base not matched to a gene. There are 12 residues in the CDR3. The germline V gene encodes CDR1 SGHTA and CDR2 FQGTGA. The CDR3 here is CASSYGGETQYF. CDR3 nucleotides: TGTGCCAGCAGCTACGGGGGGGAGACCCAGTACTTC.

The gene calls are TRBV28 and TRBJ2-7; 11 bases align to TRBD2. The CDR3 totals 18 residues. V shed 6 bases, J shed 3 bases, and the junction held 16 bases outside the gene matches. The germline gives CDR1 MDHEN, CDR2 SYDVKM. The CDR3 bases are TGTGCCAGCAGAACAGGGGGACTAGCGGAGTCCCCCCTCTACGAGCAGTACTTC. Translation gives CASRTGGLAESPLYEQYF.

This chain connects TRBV9 to TRBJ2-1; the D is unclear. This CDR3 contains 15 residues. The V gene lost 0 bases and the J gene lost 11 bases, with 18 bases spanning the gap. CDR1 and CDR2 (germline): SGDLS, YYNGEE. CDR3 sequence: CASSVVSDVGFQQFF. The DNA of the CDR3 is TGTGCCAGCAGCGTAGTGTCTGACGTCGGGTTTCAGCAGTTCTTC.

J is TRBJ1-1 and V is TRBV19; D is ambiguous. CDR1 is LNHDA and CDR2 is SQIVND in the germline V gene (reference sequence). V lost 3 bases to trimming and J lost 5 bases, with 19 bases between them. The CDR3 is made up of 16 amino acids. CDR3 in DNA: TGTGCCAGTAGTATTAACGTTCGGGGAGGTTGGACTGAAGCTTTCTTT. It yields the protein CASSINVRGGWTEAFF.